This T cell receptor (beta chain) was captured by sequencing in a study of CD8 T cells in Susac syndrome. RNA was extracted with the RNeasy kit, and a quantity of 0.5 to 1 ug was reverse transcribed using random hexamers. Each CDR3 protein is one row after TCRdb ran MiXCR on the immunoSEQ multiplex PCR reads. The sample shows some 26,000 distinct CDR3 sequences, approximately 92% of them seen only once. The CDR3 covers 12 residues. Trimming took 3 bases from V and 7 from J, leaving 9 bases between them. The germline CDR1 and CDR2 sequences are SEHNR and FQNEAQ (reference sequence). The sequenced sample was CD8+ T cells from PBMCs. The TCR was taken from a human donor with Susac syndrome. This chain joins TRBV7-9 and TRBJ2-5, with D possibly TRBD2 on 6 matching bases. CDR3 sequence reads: CASSLGGVTQYF. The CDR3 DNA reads TGTGCCAGCAGCTTGGGGGGAGTGACCCAGTACTTC.